This T cell receptor (beta chain) was identified during a study of T cells in Graves' hyperthyroidism and ophthalmopathy. This clonotype was counted at least ten times. Antigen unknown. The germline CDR1 and CDR2 sequences are GTSNPN and SVGIG (reference sequence). Trimming pared 4 bases from V and 1 base from J, leaving 11 bases between. CDR3 length equals 14 residues. Study-level results: Classification by a 13 V-J model distinguished ophthalmopathy from stable hyperthyroidism. Among thyroid clonotypes expanded above 0.001, most also appeared in blood.

The TCR beta CDR3 regions underwent amplification using RNA transcripts as the source. During a first-round RT-PCR of the TCR CDR3, the HTBI primer set was used. TCRdb redid the calling of the multiplex PCR reads with MiXCR, one entry per CDR3 protein. The table records 110,000 to 150,000 distinct CDR3 sequences, approximately 20% of them present only once. Those patients with uncontrolled infection, other autoimmune disease, pregnancy or lactation were excluded. The PBMCs studied were ones that came from 8.5 to 10 ml fresh peripheral blood. The sample comprised blood. This sequence originates from a woman in her fifties or sixties with Graves' hyperthyroidism that later progressed to Graves' ophthalmopathy. V usage is TRBV30 and J usage is TRBJ1-5, with D perhaps matching TRBD1 (6 bases). CDR3 amino acids: CAWTGHLSNQPQHF. The CDR3 DNA reads as TGTGCCTGGACGGGACACCTGAGCAATCAGCCCCAGCATTTT.